Following are 18 T cell receptor beta chains from one sample sequenced in a study of Graves' ophthalmopathy and Graves' hyperthyroidism. TCR beta CDR3 amplification used RNA transcripts. Second-round multiplex PCR came after a first-round RT-PCR that employed HTBI primers. TCRdb reprocessed the multiplex PCR reads with MiXCR, giving one entry per CDR3 protein. The sample includes 740,000 or so distinct CDR3 sequences, around 40% of them seen just once. The sequencing input was peripheral blood. These receptors came from an adult man with Graves' ophthalmopathy.

This sequence joins TRBV20-1 and TRBJ1-1; 8 bases are shared with TRBD1. The germline gives CDR1 DFQATT, CDR2 SNEGSKA (reference sequence). This CDR3 contains 17 residues. Trimming at V came to 3 bases and at J to 1 base, leaving 13 bases not matched to a gene. The CDR3 protein is CSARGRTGRSGNTEAFF. The CDR3 DNA is TGCAGTGCTAGGGGCCGGACAGGGCGGAGCGGGAACACTGAAGCTTTCTTT.

This clonotype was counted at least ten times. V and J are TRBV20-1 and TRBJ2-5, with a weak D call TRBD2 (5 bases). Germline CDR1 DFQATT, CDR2 SNEGSKA (reference sequence). This CDR3 has 11 amino acids. CDR3 coding DNA: TGCAGCGCTCGGGGAGAAGAGACCCAGTACTTC. It encodes CSARGEETQYF.

The V and J genes are TRBV29-1 and TRBJ2-2; 7 nucleotides agree with TRBD1. Germline CDR1 SQVTM, CDR2 ANQGSEA. V was pared by 4 bases and J by 4 bases, with 15 bases of the junction left unmatched. The CDR3 has 17 amino acids. The CDR3 sequence is CSVAPRDSRVGTGELFF. CDR3 DNA: TGCAGCGTTGCTCCCCGGGACAGCAGAGTCGGCACCGGGGAGCTGTTTTTT.

The sample holds many counts of this clonotype. The genes are TRBV14 and TRBJ1-1; D gene ambiguous. V lost 1 base to trimming and J lost 6 bases, with 3 bases between them. Germline V lookup: CDR1 SGHDN, CDR2 FVKESK. The CDR3 is 11 amino acids. CDR3: CASSQAAEAFF. Here the CDR3 DNA reads TGTGCCAGCAGCCAAGCAGCTGAAGCTTTCTTT.

The chain carries TRBV29-1 and TRBJ1-2; 10 nucleotides agree with TRBD1. V lost 6 bases to trimming and J lost 3 bases; unmatched junction nucleotides: 10. The length of the CDR3 is 15 residues. Germline CDR1 is SQVTM and CDR2 is ANQGSEA. The CDR3 spells CSVDTGTGEDYGYTF. The CDR3 bases are TGCAGCGTGGACACCGGGACAGGGGAAGACTATGGCTACACCTTC.

The chain combines TRBV9 with TRBJ1-6, with a possible D match to TRBD1 (5 bases). Germline CDR1 is SGDLS and CDR2 is YYNGEE. This CDR3 comprises 15 residues. With 7 bases removed from V and 4 bases from J, the gap between germline ends came to 15 bases. This CDR3 reads CASSPRDPYNSPLHF. CDR3 sequence (DNA): TGTGCCAGCTCACCCCGGGACCCTTATAATTCACCCCTCCACTTT.

This clonotype appeared a few times. The rearrangement links TRBV6-1 to TRBJ2-7; tentatively, D is TRBD2 (6 bases). Germline V gene lookup returns CDR1 MNHNS and CDR2 SASEGT. V was clipped by 5 bases and J by 2 bases, with 13 bases between them. CDR3 length: 14 amino acids. The CDR3 coding sequence is TGTGCCAGCAGTTACCTCCCGGGGGCCTACGAGCAGTACTTC. Translated: CASSYLPGAYEQYF.

Of note for this clonotype: A single base separates this from a much larger clone, so it may be a read error. J is TRBJ1-1 and V is TRBV2; no clear D gene. Per germline, CDR1 SNHLY and CDR2 FYNNEI. The CDR3 spans 13 residues. CDR3 bases: TGTGCCGGCAGTGAAATCTGGGCCACTGAAGCTTTCTTT. It is translated as CAGSEIWATEAFF.

The chain recombines TRBV19 with TRBJ1-1; no definite D call. Germline-derived CDR1 and CDR2 are LNHDA and SQIVND (reference sequence). The V end lost 4 bases, the J end lost 0 bases, and 15 bases lay between the germline ends. The CDR3 totals 16 residues. As DNA, the CDR3 is TGTGCCAGTAGTACCCGTCCGGGAGCAATGAACACTGAAGCTTTCTTT. Protein sequence: CASSTRPGAMNTEAFF.

As to this clonotype: A much larger clone sits a single nucleotide away, making a read error possible. This rearrangement joins TRBV11-1 to TRBJ1-1, with D perhaps TRBD1 (6 bases). This CDR3 is built from 13 residues. Germline assignment: CDR1 SGHAT and CDR2 FQDESV (reference sequence). CDR3 sequence (DNA): TGTGCCGGCAGCTCCAGGGGCAACACTGAAGCTTTCTTT. Residues: CAGSSRGNTEAFF.

This clonotype was seen only a few times. The CDR3 DNA sequence: TGTGCCAGCAGCCTAGGAGGGACAGACGGCTCTGGGGCCAACGTCCTGACTTTC. Translation gives CASSLGGTDGSGANVLTF. This sequence joins TRBV9 and TRBJ2-6; D might be TRBD1 (7 bases). The V gene's germline CDR1 is SGDLS and CDR2 YYNGEE. Trimming left V 4 bases short and J 0 bases short, with 17 bases between. The CDR3 length is 18 residues.

This clonotype was detected many times. The V call is TRBV2, the J call TRBJ1-4; 8 bases agree with TRBD1. Unmatched junction bases numbered 7, after V lost 8 bases and J lost 2 bases. This CDR3 has 15 amino acids. Germline V gene data show CDR1 as SNHLY and CDR2 as FYNNEI. CDR3 protein: CASCKAGGTNEKLFF. In DNA, the CDR3 is TGTGCCAGCTGCAAAGCAGGGGGCACTAATGAAAAACTGTTTTTT.

The chain links TRBV2 to TRBJ2-5; perhaps TRBD2 as D (6 bases). The CDR3 consists of 15 residues. Germline V lookup: CDR1 SNHLY, CDR2 FYNNEI. The V and J ends lost 3 bases and 4 bases respectively, with 15 bases between them. The CDR3 nucleotides read TGTGCCAGCAGTGATCTTGCGGGGTATGCAGAGACCCAGTACTTC. Protein: CASSDLAGYAETQYF.

The J gene is TRBJ1-4, the V gene TRBV19; D is possibly TRBD1 (6 bases). The germline V and J ends were trimmed by 3 bases and 3 bases, with 8 bases remaining between them. Germline CDR1 is LNHDA and CDR2 is SQIVND (reference sequence). This CDR3 region has 14 residues. The CDR3 is CASSIEGANEKLFF. CDR3 nucleotide sequence: TGTGCCAGTAGTATCGAGGGGGCTAATGAAAAACTGTTTTTT.

In its sample, this clonotype was seen a few times. The CDR3 spells CASSLMPPDRKGNTEAFF. The CDR3, as DNA: TGTGCCAGCAGCTTAATGCCCCCAGACAGAAAAGGGAACACTGAAGCTTTCTTT. This chain joins TRBV7-9 and TRBJ1-1, with TRBD1 as a possible D gene (5 bases). The germline gives CDR1 SEHNR, CDR2 FQNEAQ (reference sequence). V was cut by 2 bases and J by 1 base, with 20 bases left in between. The length of the CDR3 is 18 residues.

The rearrangement uses TRBV10-3 and TRBJ1-6, with D possibly TRBD1 on 6 matching bases. Germline CDR1 and CDR2: ENHRY and SYGVKD. The CDR3 has 13 residues. The germline V and J ends were trimmed by 10 bases and 10 bases, with 17 bases remaining between them. In DNA, the CDR3 is TGTGCCAGCCGTCTCACAGGGTACTCACCCCTCCACTTT. Translation: CASRLTGYSPLHF.

This clonotype was detected ten times or more. This chain links TRBV20-1 with TRBJ1-5, with D unresolved. Trimming removed 3 bases from V and 6 bases from J, with 9 bases in between. The CDR3 is 12 residues long. From germline, CDR1 is DFQATT and CDR2 SNEGSKA (reference sequence). This chain's CDR3 is CSASSWRQPQHF. The CDR3 nucleotides read TGCAGTGCTAGTTCGTGGCGTCAGCCCCAGCATTTT.

The rearrangement uses TRBV11-2 and TRBJ2-3; D perhaps matches TRBD1 (5 bases). V lost 1 base to trimming and J lost 4 bases, with 9 bases between them. This CDR3 contains 14 residues. Germline assignment: CDR1 SGHAT and CDR2 FQNNGV. In nucleotides, the CDR3 is TGTGCCAGCAGCTTAGGGGGCAGCCCAGATACGCAGTATTTT. Protein: CASSLGGSPDTQYF.